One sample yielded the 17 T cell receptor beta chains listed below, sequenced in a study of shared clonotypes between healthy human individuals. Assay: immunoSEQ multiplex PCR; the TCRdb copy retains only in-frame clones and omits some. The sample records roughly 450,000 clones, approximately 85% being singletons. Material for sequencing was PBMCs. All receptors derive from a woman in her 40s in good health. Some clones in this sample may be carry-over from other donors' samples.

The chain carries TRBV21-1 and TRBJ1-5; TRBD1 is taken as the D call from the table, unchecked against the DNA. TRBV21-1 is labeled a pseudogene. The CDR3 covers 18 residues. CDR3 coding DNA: TGTGCCAGCAGCGGCTCCATCCGACAGGGGCTCACAAATCAGCCCCAGCATTTT. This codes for CASSGSIRQGLTNQPQHF.

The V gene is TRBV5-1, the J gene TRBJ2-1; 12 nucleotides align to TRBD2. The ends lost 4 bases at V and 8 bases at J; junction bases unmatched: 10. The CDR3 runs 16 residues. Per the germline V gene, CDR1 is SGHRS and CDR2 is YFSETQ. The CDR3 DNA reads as TGCGCCAGCAGCCAATCCCGACTAGCGGGAGTCGATGAGCAGTTCTTC. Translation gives CASSQSRLAGVDEQFF.

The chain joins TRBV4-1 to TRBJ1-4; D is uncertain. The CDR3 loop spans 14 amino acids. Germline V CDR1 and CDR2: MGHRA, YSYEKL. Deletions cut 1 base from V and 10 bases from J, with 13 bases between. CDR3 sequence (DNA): TGCGCCAGCAGCCAAGTCGTGTGGGCCGGAAAACTGTTTTTT. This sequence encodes CASSQVVWAGKLFF.

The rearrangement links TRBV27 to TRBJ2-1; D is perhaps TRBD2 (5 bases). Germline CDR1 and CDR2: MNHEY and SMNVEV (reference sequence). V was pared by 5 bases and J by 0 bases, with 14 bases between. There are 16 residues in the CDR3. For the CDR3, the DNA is TGTGCCAGCAGTCTCCGCTTGGGGAGCTCCTACAATGAGCAGTTCTTC. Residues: CASSLRLGSSYNEQFF.

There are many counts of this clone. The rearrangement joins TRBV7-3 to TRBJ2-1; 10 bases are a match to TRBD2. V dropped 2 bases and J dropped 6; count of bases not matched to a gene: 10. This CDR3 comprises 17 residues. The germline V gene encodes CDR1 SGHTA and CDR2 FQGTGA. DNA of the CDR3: TGTGCCAGCAGCTTACTCCCAGCGGGAGGGCTTATCAATGAGCAGTTCTTC. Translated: CASSLLPAGGLINEQFF.

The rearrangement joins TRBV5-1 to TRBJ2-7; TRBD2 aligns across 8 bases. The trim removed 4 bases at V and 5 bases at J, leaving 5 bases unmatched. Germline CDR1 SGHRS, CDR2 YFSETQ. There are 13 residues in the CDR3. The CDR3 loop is CASSPGGEDEQYF. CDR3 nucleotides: TGCGCCAGCAGCCCCGGGGGGGAGGACGAGCAGTACTTC.

CDR3 bases: TGTGCCAGTAGCGGAGGGGTGTGGAGCAATCAGCCCCAGCATTTT. It codes for CASSGGVWSNQPQHF. This chain links TRBV19 with TRBJ1-5; perhaps TRBD1 as D (5 bases). This CDR3 region has 15 residues. V was cut by 6 bases and J by 1 base, with 13 bases left in between. The V gene's germline CDR1 is LNHDA and CDR2 SQIVND (reference sequence). The entire variable domain, with the rest obtained from reference TRBV19 and TRBJ1-5, is as follows: DGGITQSPKYLFRKEGQNVTLSCEQNLNHDAMYWYRQDPGQGLRLIYYSQIVNDFQKGDIAEGYSVSREKKESFPLTVTSAQKNPTAFYLCASSGGVWSNQPQHFGDGTRLSIL.

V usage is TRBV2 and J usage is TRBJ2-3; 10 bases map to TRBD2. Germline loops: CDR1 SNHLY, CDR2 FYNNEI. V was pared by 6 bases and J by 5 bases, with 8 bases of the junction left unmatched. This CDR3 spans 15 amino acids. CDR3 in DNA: TGTGCCAGCAGGAAGCGGGAGGGCCTAGGAGATACGCAGTATTTT. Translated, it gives CASRKREGLGDTQYF.

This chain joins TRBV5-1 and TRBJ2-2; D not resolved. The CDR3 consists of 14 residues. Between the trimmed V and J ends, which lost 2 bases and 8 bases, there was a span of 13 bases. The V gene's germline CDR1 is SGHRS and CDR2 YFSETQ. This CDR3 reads CASSLGVDSGELFF. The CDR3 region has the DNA TGCGCCAGCAGCTTAGGAGTCGATTCTGGGGAGCTGTTTTTT.

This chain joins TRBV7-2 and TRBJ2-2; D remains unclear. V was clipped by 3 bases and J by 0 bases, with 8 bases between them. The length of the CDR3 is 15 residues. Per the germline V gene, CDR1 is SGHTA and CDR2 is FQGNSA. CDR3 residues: CASSLSVTNTGELFF. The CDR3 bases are TGTGCCAGCAGCTTGAGCGTTACGAACACCGGGGAGCTGTTTTTT.

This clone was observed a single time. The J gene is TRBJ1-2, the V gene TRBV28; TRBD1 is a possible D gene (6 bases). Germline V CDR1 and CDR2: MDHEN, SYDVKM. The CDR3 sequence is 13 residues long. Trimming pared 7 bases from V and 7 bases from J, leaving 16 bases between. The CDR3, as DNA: TGTGCCAGCAACACAGGGACACGATTTGGCTACACCTTC. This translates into CASNTGTRFGYTF.

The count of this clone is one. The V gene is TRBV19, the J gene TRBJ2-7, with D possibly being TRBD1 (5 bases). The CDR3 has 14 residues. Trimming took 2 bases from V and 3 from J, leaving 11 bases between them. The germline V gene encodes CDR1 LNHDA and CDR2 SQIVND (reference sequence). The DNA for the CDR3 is TGTGCCAGTAGTATAACAGGTCCCGACTACGAGCAGTACTTC. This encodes CASSITGPDYEQYF.

This CDR3 reads CASSLAWWGRETQYF. The CDR3 DNA is TGTGCCAGCTCCCTAGCCTGGTGGGGGAGGGAGACCCAGTACTTC. This chain links TRBV7-2 with TRBJ2-5; TRBD2 might be the D (6 bases). The CDR3 has 15 residues. Looked up from germline, CDR1 is SGHTA and CDR2 is FQGNSA. Trimming stripped 8 bases from V and 5 bases from J, with 21 bases between.

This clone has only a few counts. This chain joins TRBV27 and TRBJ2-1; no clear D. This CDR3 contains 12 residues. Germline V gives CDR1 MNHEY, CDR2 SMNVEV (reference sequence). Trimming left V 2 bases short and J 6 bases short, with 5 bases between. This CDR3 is CASSLGANEQFF. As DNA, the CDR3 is TGTGCCAGCAGTTTAGGCGCCAATGAGCAGTTCTTC.

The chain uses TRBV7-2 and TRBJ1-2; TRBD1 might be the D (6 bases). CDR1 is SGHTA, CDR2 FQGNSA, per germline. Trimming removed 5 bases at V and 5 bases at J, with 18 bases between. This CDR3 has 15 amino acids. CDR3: CASSEGGHASYGYTF. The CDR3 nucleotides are TGTGCCAGCAGCGAAGGGGGACATGCGAGTTATGGCTACACCTTC.

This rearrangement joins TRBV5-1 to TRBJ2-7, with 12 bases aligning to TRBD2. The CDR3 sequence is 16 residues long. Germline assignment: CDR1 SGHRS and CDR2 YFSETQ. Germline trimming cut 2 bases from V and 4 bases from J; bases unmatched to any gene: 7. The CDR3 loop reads CASSFNPGTSGYEQYF. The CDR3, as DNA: TGCGCCAGCAGCTTTAACCCCGGGACTAGCGGGTACGAGCAGTACTTC.

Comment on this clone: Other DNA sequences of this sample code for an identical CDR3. The CDR3 loop is CASSPGLAGGEQFF. The CDR3 nucleotides are TGTGCCAGCTCACCGGGACTAGCGGGAGGTGAGCAGTTCTTC. V usage is TRBV18 and J usage is TRBJ2-1, with 15 bases matching TRBD2. This CDR3 is built from 14 residues. Germline V CDR1 and CDR2: KGHSH, LQKENI. Trimming took 3 bases from V and 9 from J; bases not matched to a gene: 0.